This T cell receptor beta chain comes out of a study of monozygotic twins with inflammatory bowel disease. Germline CDR1 LGHNA, CDR2 YNFKEQ. The CDR3 spans 15 residues. Reprocessing the 5' RACE reads, TCRdb reports a single entry for every CDR3 protein and omits DNA. Its listing shows some 450,000 distinct CDR3 sequences. The material sequenced was blood. The origin of this receptor is a human donor with ulcerative colitis or Crohn's disease, or a healthy co-twin of an affected twin (not recorded which). V and J are TRBV4-2 and TRBJ2-3; the D call of TRBD2 rests on TCRdb alone, since no DNA is present to check it. The CDR3 sequence is CASSQDEGREDTQYF.